Reported below is one T cell receptor beta chain. Trimming cost V 7 bases and J 0 bases, with 11 bases left between them. Germline V gene lookup returns CDR1 SGDLS and CDR2 YYNGEE. The CDR3 spans 14 residues. PCR employed 60 Vbeta and 13 Jbeta primers. Measured with immunoSEQ multiplex PCR; TCRdb has only the in-frame clones, and not every one. The sample has over 70,000 clones; approximately 80% are singletons. The data were obtained in a study of cytomegalovirus exposure and HLA in healthy donors. Source material: PBMCs. The sequence came from a woman between 45 and 65 years old in good health and CMV-seropositive. This chain uses TRBV9 with TRBJ1-3; D unclear. The CDR3, as DNA: TGTGCCAGCGGTCCAGTCAACTCTGGAAACACCATATATTTT. Protein: CASGPVNSGNTIYF.